A single sample gave rise to the 8 T cell receptor beta chains below, sequenced in a study of cytomegalovirus exposure and HLA in healthy donors. A multiplex PCR was run with 60 Vbeta primers and 13 Jbeta primers. Produced via immunoSEQ multiplex PCR; TCRdb's table is partial and in-frame only. The sample has 130,000 or so clones; about 77% are singletons. The sample was PBMCs. Every receptor here comes from a female donor in good health and CMV-seronegative.

This clone was recorded once. V is TRBV7-2 and J is TRBJ2-3, with 8 bases lining up with TRBD2. The junction had 8 bases not matched to a gene; V was cut back by 2 bases and J by 4 bases. The CDR3 consists of 16 residues. In germline, CDR1 is SGHTA, CDR2 FQGNSA. The CDR3 sequence is CASSLLGGGSADTQYF. In DNA, the CDR3 is TGTGCCAGCAGCTTACTAGGCGGGGGGTCGGCAGATACGCAGTATTTT.

V gene TRBV4-2 combines with J gene TRBJ2-7; 9 bases are a match to TRBD1. Per the germline V gene, CDR1 is LGHNA and CDR2 is YNFKEQ. The V and J ends lost 0 bases and 3 bases, in that order; junction bases with no gene match: 9. The CDR3 length is 17 residues. CDR3: CASSQDQGTGSLYEQYF. CDR3 nucleotide sequence: TGTGCCAGCAGCCAAGATCAAGGGACAGGGTCGCTCTACGAGCAGTACTTC.

V gene TRBV7-9 combines with J gene TRBJ1-1, with a possible D match to TRBD1 (5 bases). V dropped 5 bases and J dropped 5 bases, with 18 bases sitting between them. This CDR3 is built from 15 residues. Germline V gene sequence: CDR1 SEHNR, CDR2 FQNEAQ (reference sequence). In nucleotides, the CDR3 is TGTGCCAGCAGCCGCCATAGGGGTTTAAATACTGAAGCTTTCTTT. Amino acids: CASSRHRGLNTEAFF.

The chain uses TRBV6-1 and TRBJ1-1; D is ambiguous. This CDR3 contains 11 residues. Germline values: CDR1 MNHNS, CDR2 SASEGT. The V end was cut by 6 bases, the J end by 11 bases, with 13 bases between. Here the CDR3 DNA reads TGTGCCAGCAGCCGCGATAGCGTGGCTTTCTTT. Protein: CASSRDSVAFF.

V usage is TRBV7-3 and J usage is TRBJ2-6; D ambiguous. The CDR3 has 14 residues. Germline assignment: CDR1 SGHTA and CDR2 FQGTGA. V was clipped by 5 bases and J by 0 bases, with 5 bases between them. The CDR3 protein is CASSPSSGANVLTF. The CDR3 DNA reads TGTGCCAGCAGCCCGAGCTCTGGGGCCAACGTCCTGACTTTC.

The chain has TRBV6-5 and TRBJ2-3; possible D gene TRBD2, 5 bases. From germline, CDR1 is MNHEY and CDR2 SVGAGI. The CDR3 extends over 16 amino acids. Trimming pared 0 bases from V and 3 bases from J, leaving 13 bases between. The CDR3 DNA sequence: TGTGCCAGCAGTTACTCGATAGGGCGAGGGACAGATACGCAGTATTTT. As protein: CASSYSIGRGTDTQYF.

J is TRBJ1-2 and V is TRBV25-1, with 8 bases fitting TRBD1. The CDR3 sequence is 15 residues long. V dropped 3 bases and J dropped 4; count of bases not matched to a gene: 7. Germline lookup yields CDR1 MGHDK and CDR2 SYGVNS. The CDR3 region has the DNA TGTGCCAGCAGTGAGCGAACAGGGGGAAGCTATGGCTACACCTTC. Encoded protein: CASSERTGGSYGYTF.

This clone was detected once. CDR3 sequence reads: CATSKLPGTGYNEQFF. The CDR3 coding sequence is TGTGCCACCAGCAAATTGCCCGGGACAGGCTACAATGAGCAGTTCTTC. V and J are TRBV15 and TRBJ2-1; 8 nucleotides agree with TRBD1. This CDR3 has 16 amino acids. J lost 3 bases, V lost 4 bases, and 8 bases had no gene match. Germline V CDR1 and CDR2: LNHNV, YYDKDF (reference sequence).